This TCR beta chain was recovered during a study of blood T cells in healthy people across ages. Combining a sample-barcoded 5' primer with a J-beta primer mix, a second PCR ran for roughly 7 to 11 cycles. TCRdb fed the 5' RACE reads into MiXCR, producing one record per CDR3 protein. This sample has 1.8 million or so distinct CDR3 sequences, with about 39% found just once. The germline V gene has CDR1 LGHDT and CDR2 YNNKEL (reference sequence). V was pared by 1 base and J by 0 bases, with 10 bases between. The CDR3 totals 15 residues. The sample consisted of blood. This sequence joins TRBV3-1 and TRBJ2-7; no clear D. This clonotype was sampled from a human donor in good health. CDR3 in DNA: TGTGCCAGCAGCCAAGGCTCAGGCCTCTCCTACGAGCAGTACTTC. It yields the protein CASSQGSGLSYEQYF.